This TCR beta chain was retrieved from a study of Tregs in tolerant kidney transplant recipients. Overall study findings and caveats: Biological reproducibility was not directly addressed, but technical replication error appeared minimal. The most relevant donor-specific Treg TCRbeta repertoire apparently came from expansion with activated donor B cells.

The germline gives CDR1 SGHKS, CDR2 YYEKEE (reference sequence). V dropped 3 bases and J dropped 3 bases, with 16 bases sitting between them. CDR3 length: 16 residues. This clone was seen a few times. Antigen: not known. Method: immunoSEQ multiplex PCR; TCRdb's copy keeps in-frame clones and lacks some. In the table there are 25,000 to 35,000 clones, roughly four fifths of which are singletons. The TCR originated in a human donor in good health. Sequenced sample: Tregs from blood cultured with allogeneic cells. The rearrangement links TRBV5-5 to TRBJ1-3; D may be TRBD1 (6 bases). The CDR3 coding sequence is TGTGCCAGCAGCTCGAACAGGGACGCTCTTGGAAACACCATATATTTT. It translates to CASSSNRDALGNTIYF.